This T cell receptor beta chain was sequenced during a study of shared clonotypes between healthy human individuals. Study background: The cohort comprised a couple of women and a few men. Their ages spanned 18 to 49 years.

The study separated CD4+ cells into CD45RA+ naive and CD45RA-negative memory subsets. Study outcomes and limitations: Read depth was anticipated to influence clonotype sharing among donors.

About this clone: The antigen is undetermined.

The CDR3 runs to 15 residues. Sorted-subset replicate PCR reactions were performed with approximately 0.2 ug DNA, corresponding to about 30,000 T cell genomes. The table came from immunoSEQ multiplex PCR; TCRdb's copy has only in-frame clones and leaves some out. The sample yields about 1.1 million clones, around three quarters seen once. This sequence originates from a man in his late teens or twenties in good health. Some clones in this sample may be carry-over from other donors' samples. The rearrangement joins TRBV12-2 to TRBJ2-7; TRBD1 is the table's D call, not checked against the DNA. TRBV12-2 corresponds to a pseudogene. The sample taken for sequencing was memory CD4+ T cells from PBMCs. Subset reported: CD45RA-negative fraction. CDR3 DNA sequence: TGTGCAAGTCGCCCACGACAGGAGATCTCCTACGAGCAGTACTTC. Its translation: CASRPRQEISYEQYF.